Presented here are 6 T cell receptor beta chains from one specimen sequenced in a study of OX40 agonist ivuxolimab in advanced cancers. The data were produced by immunoSEQ multiplex PCR, yet TCRdb's version contains in-frame clones alone and is incomplete. The sample has about 48,000 clones, about three quarters seen once; the top ten hold 7.3%. The source was CD4+ or CD8+ T cells sorted from blood, collected in a trial of the OX40 agonist ivuxolimab. These receptor sequences come from an adult with an advanced solid tumor such as melanoma, head and neck, liver or kidney cancer.

The V call is TRBV6-5, the J call TRBJ1-2, with 7 positions matching TRBD1. The CDR3 covers 13 residues. Per germline, CDR1 MNHEY and CDR2 SVGAGI. With V trimmed by 7 bases and J by 5 bases, 7 bases remained unmatched. In nucleotides, the CDR3 is TGTGCCAGCAACCCGACAGGGACTTATGGCTACACCTTC. This codes for CASNPTGTYGYTF.

The chain is built from TRBV11-3 and TRBJ2-1; 8 bases match TRBD2. Germline CDR1 is SGHNT and CDR2 is YENEEA. J was trimmed by 3 bases and V by 2 bases; bases with no gene match: 12. The CDR3 is 18 amino acids. CDR3 residues: CASSLRGLALEGYNEQFF. The DNA of the CDR3 is TGTGCCAGCAGCTTACGCGGACTAGCCCTAGAGGGCTACAATGAGCAGTTCTTC.

The chain recombines TRBV11-2 with TRBJ2-5; D possibly matches TRBD1 or TRBD2 (6 bases each). CDR1 and CDR2 from the germline V gene are SGHAT and FQNNGV. Between the trimmed V and J ends, which lost 4 bases and 0 bases, there was a span of 15 bases. The length of the CDR3 is 16 residues. CDR3 region: CASSSWGRDYQETQYF. CDR3 coding DNA: TGTGCCAGCAGCTCCTGGGGGCGGGACTACCAAGAGACCCAGTACTTC.

This rearrangement joins TRBV5-1 to TRBJ2-2; unclear D gene. Germline V gene lookup returns CDR1 SGHRS and CDR2 YFSETQ. The CDR3 loop spans 15 amino acids. V lost 0 bases and J lost 3, with 9 bases in between. The DNA of the CDR3 is TGCGCCAGCAGCTTGGTTAGTAGGGACACCGGGGAGCTGTTTTTT. It codes for CASSLVSRDTGELFF. Based on the CDR3 plus reference TRBV5-1 and TRBJ2-2, the full variable domain is KAGVTQTPRYLIKTRGQQVTLSCSPISGHRSVSWYQQTPGQGLQFLFEYFSETQRNKGNFPGRFSGRQFSNSRSEMNVSTLELGDSALYLCASSLVSRDTGELFFGEGSRLTVL.

V is TRBV6-1 and J is TRBJ2-5, with 9 bases fitting TRBD1. Germline CDR1 and CDR2: MNHNS and SASEGT. This CDR3 has 16 amino acids. V shed 2 bases and J 5 bases; nucleotides not matched to a gene: 9. CDR3 in amino acids: CASSETSTGGFETQYF. The CDR3 DNA sequence: TGTGCCAGCAGTGAAACCTCGACAGGGGGGTTTGAGACCCAGTACTTC.

This sequence joins TRBV18 and TRBJ2-7; TRBD1 or TRBD2 may be the D gene (5 bases each). V was cut by 4 bases and J by 2 bases, with 12 bases left in between. The CDR3 is made up of 14 amino acids. Germline V gives CDR1 KGHSH, CDR2 LQKENI. In nucleotides, the CDR3 is TGTGCCAGCTCACTCGGGGCCCAGACCTACGAGCAGTACTTC. Protein product: CASSLGAQTYEQYF.